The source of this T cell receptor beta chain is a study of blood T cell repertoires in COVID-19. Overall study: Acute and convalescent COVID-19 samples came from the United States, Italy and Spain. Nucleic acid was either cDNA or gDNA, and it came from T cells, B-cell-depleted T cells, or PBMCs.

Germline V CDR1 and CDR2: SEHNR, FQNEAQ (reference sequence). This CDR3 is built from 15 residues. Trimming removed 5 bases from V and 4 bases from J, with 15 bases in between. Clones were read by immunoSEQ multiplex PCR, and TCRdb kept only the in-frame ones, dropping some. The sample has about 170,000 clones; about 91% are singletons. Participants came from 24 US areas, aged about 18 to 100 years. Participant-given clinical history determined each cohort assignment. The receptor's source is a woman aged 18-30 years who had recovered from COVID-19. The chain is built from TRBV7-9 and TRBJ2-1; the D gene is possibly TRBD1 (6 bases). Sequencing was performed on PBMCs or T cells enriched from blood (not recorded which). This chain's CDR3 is CASSPQGVKYNEQFF. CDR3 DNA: TGTGCCAGCAGCCCACAGGGCGTCAAATACAATGAGCAGTTCTTC.